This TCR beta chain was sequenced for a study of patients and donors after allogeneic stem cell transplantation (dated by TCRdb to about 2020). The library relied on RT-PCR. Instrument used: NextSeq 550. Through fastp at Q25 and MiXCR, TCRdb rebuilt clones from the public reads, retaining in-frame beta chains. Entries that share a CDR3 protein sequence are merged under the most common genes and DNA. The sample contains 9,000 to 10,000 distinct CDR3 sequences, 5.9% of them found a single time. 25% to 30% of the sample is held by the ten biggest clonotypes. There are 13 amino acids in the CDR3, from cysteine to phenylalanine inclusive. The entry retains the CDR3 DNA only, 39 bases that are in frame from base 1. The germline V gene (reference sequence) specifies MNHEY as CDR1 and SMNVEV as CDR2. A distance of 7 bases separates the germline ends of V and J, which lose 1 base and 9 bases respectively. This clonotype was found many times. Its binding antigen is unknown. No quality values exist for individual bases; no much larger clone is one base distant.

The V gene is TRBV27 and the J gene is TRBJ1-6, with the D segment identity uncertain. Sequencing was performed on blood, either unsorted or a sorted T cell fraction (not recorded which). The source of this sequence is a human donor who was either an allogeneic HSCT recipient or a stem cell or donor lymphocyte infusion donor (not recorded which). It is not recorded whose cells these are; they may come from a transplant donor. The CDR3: CASSLYRFSPLHF. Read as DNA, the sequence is TGTGCCAGCAGTTTATATAGGTTTTCACCCCTCCACTTT.